The next 10 T cell receptor beta chains were all read from a single sample in a study of human T cells and chemical hapten exposure. Unfractionated whole blood was the source from which total RNA was extracted. TCRdb re-called the 5' RACE reads with MiXCR, one entry per CDR3 protein. Among about 140,000 distinct CDR3 sequences listed, around 4.4% were seen once. These receptors all stem from a female donor in good health.

The J gene is TRBJ2-1, the V gene TRBV4-2; D possibly corresponds to TRBD2 (5 bases). CDR1 and CDR2 from the germline V gene are LGHNA and YNFKEQ. V dropped 4 bases and J dropped 7 bases, with 11 bases sitting between them. The CDR3 length is 13 residues. The CDR3 DNA sequence: TGTGCCAGCAGCCTCTCACTAGGGAATGAGCAGTTCTTC. Protein sequence: CASSLSLGNEQFF.

Ten or more counts support this clonotype. Germline and junction disagree at one end, which may indicate a read error. The chain has TRBV7-9 and TRBJ1-4; D is perhaps TRBD1 (5 bases). This CDR3 spans 15 amino acids. CDR1 and CDR2 (germline): SEHNR, FQNEAQ (reference sequence). The CDR3 sequence is CASSLLVGLNENLFF. CDR3 DNA sequence: TGTGCCAGCAGCTTACTCGTGGGGCTAAATGAAAATCTGTTTTTT. The whole variable domain, filled in from reference TRBV7-9 and TRBJ1-4, reads DTGVSQNPRHKITKRGQNVTFRCDPISEHNRLYWYRQTLGQGPEFLTYFQNEAQLEKSRLLSDRFSAERPKGSFSTLEIQRTEQGDSAMYLCASSLLVGLNENLFFGSGTQLSVL.

This clonotype was detected once. The rearrangement links TRBV7-6 to TRBJ2-7; 10 bases line up with TRBD2. The J segment lost 4 bases and the V segment lost 1 base, leaving 10 bases of the junction unmatched. Germline V gene lookup returns CDR1 SGHVS and CDR2 FNYEAQ. The CDR3 extends over 17 amino acids. The CDR3 bases are TGTGCCAGCAGCTTAGTTTCTAGCGGGGGCGGAAGGTACGAGCAGTACTTC. Its translation is CASSLVSSGGGRYEQYF.

This clonotype was detected many times. The genes are TRBV4-3 and TRBJ2-3; D unclear. V was shortened by 0 bases and J by 2 bases, with 6 bases between the two germline ends. The CDR3 sequence is 14 residues long. Germline V CDR1 and CDR2: LGHNA, YSLEER. Here the CDR3 DNA reads TGCGCCAGCAGCCAAGATCAAAACACAGATACGCAGTATTTT. It codes for CASSQDQNTDTQYF.

This clonotype turned up a few times. The chain has TRBV7-2 and TRBJ2-7, with TRBD2 matching over 9 bases. This CDR3 region has 15 residues. Germline V CDR1 and CDR2: SGHTA, FQGNSA. V lost 3 bases to trimming and J lost 6 bases; unmatched junction nucleotides: 9. As DNA, the CDR3 is TGTGCCAGCAGCTTCGAAAGCGGGGGGTATAGCGAGCAGTACTTC. It translates to CASSFESGGYSEQYF.

The V call is TRBV5-4, the J call TRBJ2-7, with TRBD2 identical over 7 bases. Germline trimming cut 7 bases from V and 2 bases from J; bases unmatched to any gene: 6. The CDR3 is made up of 13 amino acids. The germline V gene encodes CDR1 SGHNT and CDR2 YYREEE (reference sequence). The CDR3 nucleotides read TGTGCCAGCGCCCCCGGACTAGCCTACGAGCAGTACTTC. Protein: CASAPGLAYEQYF.

This clonotype was detected ten times or more. The V and J genes are TRBV5-6 and TRBJ2-3; 13 nucleotides agree with TRBD2. This CDR3 spans 17 amino acids. The V segment lost 3 bases and the J segment 4 bases; nucleotides outside the gene matches: 8. Germline lookup yields CDR1 SGHDT and CDR2 YYEEEE. The DNA of the CDR3 is TGTGCCAGCAGCTCACGACTAGCGGGGGGAAGATCAGATACGCAGTATTTT. Protein: CASSSRLAGGRSDTQYF.

This clonotype was seen only a few times. J is TRBJ2-7 and V is TRBV7-2, with 7 nucleotides matching TRBD1. The germline V gene encodes CDR1 SGHTA and CDR2 FQGNSA. J was trimmed by 7 bases and V by 3 bases; bases with no gene match: 6. CDR3 length equals 13 residues. CDR3 amino acids: CASSFHRGREQYF. The CDR3 DNA reads as TGTGCCAGCAGCTTTCACAGGGGACGAGAGCAGTACTTC.

This clonotype was counted many times. CDR3 sequence reads: CASSLTTVSQETQYF. CDR3 nucleotides: TGTGCCAGCAGTCTAACAACAGTAAGCCAAGAGACCCAGTACTTC. The chain is built from TRBV28 and TRBJ2-5; D unresolved. This CDR3 is 15 amino acids long. Germline values: CDR1 MDHEN, CDR2 SYDVKM. The V and J ends lost 5 bases and 1 base respectively, with 14 bases between them.

This clonotype was observed at least ten times. The chain carries TRBV7-3 and TRBJ2-7, with D perhaps matching TRBD2 (6 bases). From germline, CDR1 is SGHTA and CDR2 FQGTGA. The CDR3 spans 15 residues. V lost 1 base to trimming and J lost 4 bases, with 14 bases between them. CDR3 in amino acids: CASSLNSGGGYEQYF. The CDR3 DNA reads TGTGCCAGCAGCTTAAATAGCGGCGGAGGTTACGAGCAGTACTTC. Variable domain in full (rest from reference TRBV7-3 and TRBJ2-7): GAGVSQTPSNKVTEKGKYVELRCDPISGHTALYWYRQSLGQGPEFLIYFQGTGAADDSGLPNDRFFAVRPEGSVSTLKIQRTERGDSAVYLCASSLNSGGGYEQYFGPGTRLTVT.